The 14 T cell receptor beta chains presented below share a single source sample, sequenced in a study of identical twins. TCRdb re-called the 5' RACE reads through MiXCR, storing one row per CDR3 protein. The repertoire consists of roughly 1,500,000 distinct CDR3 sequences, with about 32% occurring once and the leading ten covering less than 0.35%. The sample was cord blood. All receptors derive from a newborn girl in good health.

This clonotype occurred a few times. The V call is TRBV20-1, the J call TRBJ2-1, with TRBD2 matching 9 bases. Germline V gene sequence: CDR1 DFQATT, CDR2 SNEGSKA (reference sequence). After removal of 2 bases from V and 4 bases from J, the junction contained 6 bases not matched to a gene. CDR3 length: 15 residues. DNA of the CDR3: TGCAGTGCTAGACACCCTAGCGGGGCTTACAATGAGCAGTTCTTC. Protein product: CSARHPSGAYNEQFF.

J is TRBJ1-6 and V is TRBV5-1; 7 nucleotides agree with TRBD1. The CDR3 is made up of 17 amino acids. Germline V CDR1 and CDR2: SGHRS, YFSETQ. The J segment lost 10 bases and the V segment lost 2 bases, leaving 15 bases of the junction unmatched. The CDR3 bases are TGCGCCAGCAGCTTACCAACCGACAGGGCGTATGGATCACCCCTCCACTTT. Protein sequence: CASSLPTDRAYGSPLHF.

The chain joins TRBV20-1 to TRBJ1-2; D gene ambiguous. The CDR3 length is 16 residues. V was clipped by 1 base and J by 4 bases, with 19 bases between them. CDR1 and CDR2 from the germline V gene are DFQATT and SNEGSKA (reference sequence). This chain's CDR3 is CSARVGLIKGIYGYTF. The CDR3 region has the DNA TGCAGTGCTAGAGTCGGTTTGATCAAAGGGATCTATGGCTACACCTTC.

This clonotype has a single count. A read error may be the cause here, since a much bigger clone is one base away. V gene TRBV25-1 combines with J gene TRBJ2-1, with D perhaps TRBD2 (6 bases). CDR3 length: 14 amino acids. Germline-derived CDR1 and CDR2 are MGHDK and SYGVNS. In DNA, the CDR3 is TGTGCCAGCAGTGATAGCGGCTCCTACAATGAGCGGTTCTTC. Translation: CASSDSGSYNERFF.

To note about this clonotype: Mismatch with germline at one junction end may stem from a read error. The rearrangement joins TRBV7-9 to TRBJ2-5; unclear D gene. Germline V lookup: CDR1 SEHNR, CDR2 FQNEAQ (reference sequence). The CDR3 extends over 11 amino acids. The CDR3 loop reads CSSSLDETQYF. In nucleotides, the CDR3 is TGTTCCAGCAGCTTAGATGAGACCCAGTACTTC.

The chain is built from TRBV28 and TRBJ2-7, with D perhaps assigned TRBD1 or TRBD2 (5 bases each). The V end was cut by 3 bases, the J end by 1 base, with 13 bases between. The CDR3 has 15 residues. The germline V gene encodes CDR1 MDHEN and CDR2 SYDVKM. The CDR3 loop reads CASSLRGYQSYEQYF. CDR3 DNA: TGTGCCAGCAGTTTGAGGGGATATCAATCCTACGAGCAGTACTTC.

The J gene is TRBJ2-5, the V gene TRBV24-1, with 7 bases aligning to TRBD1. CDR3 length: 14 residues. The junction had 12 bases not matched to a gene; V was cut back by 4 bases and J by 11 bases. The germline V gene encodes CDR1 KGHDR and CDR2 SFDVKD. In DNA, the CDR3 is TGTGCCACCAGTGAAACTTCGACAGGGAATGAGCAGTACTTC. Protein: CATSETSTGNEQYF.

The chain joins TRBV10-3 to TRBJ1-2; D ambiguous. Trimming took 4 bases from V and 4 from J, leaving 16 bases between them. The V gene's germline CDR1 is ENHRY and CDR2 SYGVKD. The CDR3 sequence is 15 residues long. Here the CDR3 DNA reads TGTGCCATCAGTGGGGTATTAAGCCAGATCTATGGCTACACCTTC. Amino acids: CAISGVLSQIYGYTF.

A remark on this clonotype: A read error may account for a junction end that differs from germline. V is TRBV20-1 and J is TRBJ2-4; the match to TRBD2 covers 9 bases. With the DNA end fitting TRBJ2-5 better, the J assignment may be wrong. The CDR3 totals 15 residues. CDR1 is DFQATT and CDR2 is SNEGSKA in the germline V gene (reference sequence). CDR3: CRARDLAGRQETQYF. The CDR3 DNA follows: TGCCGTGCTAGAGATCTAGCGGGGCGCCAAGAGACCCAGTACTTC.

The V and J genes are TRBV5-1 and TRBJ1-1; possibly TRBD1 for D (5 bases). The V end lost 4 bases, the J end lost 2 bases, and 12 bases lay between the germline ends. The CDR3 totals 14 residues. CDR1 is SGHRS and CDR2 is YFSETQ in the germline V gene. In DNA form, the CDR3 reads TGCGCCAGCAGCAAACCTGACAGTAACACTGAAGCTTTCTTT. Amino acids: CASSKPDSNTEAFF.

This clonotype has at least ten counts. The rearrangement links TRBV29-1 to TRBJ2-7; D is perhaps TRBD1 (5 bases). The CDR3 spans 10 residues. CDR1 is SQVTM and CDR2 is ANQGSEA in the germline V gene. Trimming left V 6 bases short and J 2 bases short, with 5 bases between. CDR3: CSVTAYEQYF. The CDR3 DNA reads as TGCAGCGTGACAGCCTACGAGCAGTACTTC.

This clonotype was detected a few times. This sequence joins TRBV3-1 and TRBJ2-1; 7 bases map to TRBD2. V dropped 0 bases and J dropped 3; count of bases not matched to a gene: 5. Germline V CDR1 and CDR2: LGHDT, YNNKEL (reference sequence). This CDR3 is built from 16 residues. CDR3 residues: CASSQEFQRGYNEQFF. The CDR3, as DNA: TGTGCCAGCAGCCAAGAGTTCCAGCGGGGCTACAATGAGCAGTTCTTC.

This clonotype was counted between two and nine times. CDR3 nucleotide sequence: TGCAGCGACAGGACAGATACGCAGTATTTT. Its translation is CSDRTDTQYF. The chain joins TRBV29-1 to TRBJ2-3, with D possibly being TRBD1 (5 bases). Looked up from germline, CDR1 is SQVTM and CDR2 is ANQGSEA. V was pared by 7 bases and J by 3 bases, with 5 bases between. This CDR3 is 10 amino acids long.

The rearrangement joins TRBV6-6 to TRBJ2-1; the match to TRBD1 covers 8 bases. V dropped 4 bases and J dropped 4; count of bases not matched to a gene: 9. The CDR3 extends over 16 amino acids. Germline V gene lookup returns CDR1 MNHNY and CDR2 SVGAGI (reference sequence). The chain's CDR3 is CASSSTSGGWYNEQFF. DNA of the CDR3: TGTGCCAGCAGTTCAACCTCAGGGGGCTGGTACAATGAGCAGTTCTTC.